The entry below gives a single T cell receptor beta chain sequence along with its context. These data originate in a study of blood T cell repertoires in COVID-19. The overall study: Acute and convalescent COVID-19 specimens originated in the United States, Italy and Spain. Sample material is recorded as cDNA or gDNA derived from T cells, B-cell-depleted T cells, or PBMCs.

Profiling relied on immunoSEQ multiplex PCR, and the TCRdb table lists in-frame clones only, not all of them. The table lists some 58,000 clones, just under 90% of them singletons. Unmatched junction bases numbered 7, after V lost 3 bases and J lost 0 bases. The CDR3 contains 17 residues. Germline CDR1 is ENHRY and CDR2 is SYGVKD. The sequence derives from a man aged 50-60 years with acute or convalescent COVID-19. This chain uses TRBV10-3 with TRBJ2-4, with TRBD2 matching 8 bases. Sequenced input: peripheral blood. The CDR3 nucleotides read TGTGCCATCAGTGATATTAGCGGGAAGGGAGCCAAAAACATTCAGTACTTC. It yields the protein CAISDISGKGAKNIQYF.